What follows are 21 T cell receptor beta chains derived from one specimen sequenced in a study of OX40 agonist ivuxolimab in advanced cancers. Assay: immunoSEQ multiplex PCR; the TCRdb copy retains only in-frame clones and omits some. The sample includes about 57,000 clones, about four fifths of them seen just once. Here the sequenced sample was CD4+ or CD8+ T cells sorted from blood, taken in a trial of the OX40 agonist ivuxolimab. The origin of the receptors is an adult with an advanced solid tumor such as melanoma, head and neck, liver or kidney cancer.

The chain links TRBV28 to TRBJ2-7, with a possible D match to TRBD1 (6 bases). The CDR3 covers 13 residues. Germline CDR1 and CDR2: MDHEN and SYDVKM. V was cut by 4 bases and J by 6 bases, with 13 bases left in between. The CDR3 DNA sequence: TGTGCCAGCAGTTGGCCCCAGGGGCTCGAGCAGTACTTC. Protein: CASSWPQGLEQYF.

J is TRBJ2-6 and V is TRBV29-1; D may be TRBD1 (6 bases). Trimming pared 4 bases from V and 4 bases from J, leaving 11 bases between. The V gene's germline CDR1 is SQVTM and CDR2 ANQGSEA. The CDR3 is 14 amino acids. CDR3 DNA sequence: TGCAGCGTTGCGGGGACATCCGGGGCCAACGTCCTGACTTTC. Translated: CSVAGTSGANVLTF. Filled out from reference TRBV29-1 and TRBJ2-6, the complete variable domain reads SAVISQKPSRDICQRGTSLTIQCQVDSQVTMMFWYRQQPGQSLTLIATANQGSEATYESGFVIDKFPISRPNLTFSTLTVSNMSPEDSSIYLCSVAGTSGANVLTFGAGSRLTVL.

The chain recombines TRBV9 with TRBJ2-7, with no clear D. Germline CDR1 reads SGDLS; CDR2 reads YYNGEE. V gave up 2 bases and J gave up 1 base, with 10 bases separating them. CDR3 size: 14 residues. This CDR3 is CASSVGWVSYEQYF. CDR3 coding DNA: TGTGCCAGCAGCGTGGGCTGGGTATCCTACGAGCAGTACTTC.

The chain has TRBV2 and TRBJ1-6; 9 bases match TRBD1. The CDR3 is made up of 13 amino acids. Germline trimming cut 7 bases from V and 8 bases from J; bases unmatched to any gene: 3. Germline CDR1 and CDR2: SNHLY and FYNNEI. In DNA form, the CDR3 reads TGTGCCAGCAATGGGGACAGGGATTCACCCCTCCACTTT. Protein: CASNGDRDSPLHF.

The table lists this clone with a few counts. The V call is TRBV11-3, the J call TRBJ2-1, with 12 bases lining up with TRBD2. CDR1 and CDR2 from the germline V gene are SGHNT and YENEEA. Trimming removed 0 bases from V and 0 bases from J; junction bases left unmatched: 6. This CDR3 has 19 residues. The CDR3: CASSLDGTSGSSSYNEQFF. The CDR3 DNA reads TGTGCCAGCAGCTTAGATGGGACTAGCGGGTCCAGCTCCTACAATGAGCAGTTCTTC.

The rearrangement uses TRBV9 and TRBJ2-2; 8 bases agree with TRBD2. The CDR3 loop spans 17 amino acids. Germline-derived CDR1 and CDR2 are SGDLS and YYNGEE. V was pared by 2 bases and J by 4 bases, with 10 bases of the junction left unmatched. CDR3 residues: CASSVGRAGAITGELFF. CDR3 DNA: TGTGCCAGCAGCGTCGGTCGAGCGGGAGCCATCACCGGGGAGCTGTTTTTT.

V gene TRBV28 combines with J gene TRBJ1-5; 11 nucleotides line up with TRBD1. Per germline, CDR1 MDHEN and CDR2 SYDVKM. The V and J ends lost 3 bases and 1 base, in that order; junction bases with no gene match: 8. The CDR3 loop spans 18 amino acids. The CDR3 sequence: CASSFARTGGASNQPQHF. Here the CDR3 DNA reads TGTGCCAGCAGTTTCGCCAGGACAGGGGGCGCAAGCAATCAGCCCCAGCATTTT.

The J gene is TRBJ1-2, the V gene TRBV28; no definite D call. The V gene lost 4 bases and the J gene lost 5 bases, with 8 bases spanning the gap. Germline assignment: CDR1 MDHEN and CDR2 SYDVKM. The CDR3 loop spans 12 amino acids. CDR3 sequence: CASSSNGYGYTF. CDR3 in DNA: TGTGCCAGCAGTTCCAATGGGTATGGCTACACCTTC.

CDR3 sequence (DNA): TGTGCCAGCAGCCGATCAGGGAGGAACTATGGCTACACCTTC. Protein: CASSRSGRNYGYTF. The genes are TRBV9 and TRBJ1-2; D may be TRBD1 (5 bases). Trimming shortened V by 4 bases and J by 2 bases, and 12 bases separated the two germline ends. Germline CDR1 is SGDLS and CDR2 is YYNGEE. The length of the CDR3 is 14 residues.

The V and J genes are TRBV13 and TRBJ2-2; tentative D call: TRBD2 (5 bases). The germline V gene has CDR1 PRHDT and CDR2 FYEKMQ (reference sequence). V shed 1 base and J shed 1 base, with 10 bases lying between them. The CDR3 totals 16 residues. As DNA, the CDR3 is TGTGCCAGCAGCTTAGCCCAGACTAAGAACACCGGGGAGCTGTTTTTT. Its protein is CASSLAQTKNTGELFF. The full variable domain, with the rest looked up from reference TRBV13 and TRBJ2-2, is AAGVIQSPRHLIKEKRETATLKCYPIPRHDTVYWYQQGPGQDPQFLISFYEKMQSDKGSIPDRFSAQQFSDYHSELNMSSLELGDSALYFCASSLAQTKNTGELFFGEGSRLTVL.

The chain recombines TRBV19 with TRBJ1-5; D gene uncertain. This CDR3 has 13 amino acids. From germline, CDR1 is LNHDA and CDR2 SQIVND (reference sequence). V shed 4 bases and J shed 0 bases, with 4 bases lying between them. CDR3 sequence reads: CASSSLSNQPQHF. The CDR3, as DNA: TGTGCCAGTAGTAGCCTTAGCAATCAGCCCCAGCATTTT. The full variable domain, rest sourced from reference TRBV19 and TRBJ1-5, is DGGITQSPKYLFRKEGQNVTLSCEQNLNHDAMYWYRQDPGQGLRLIYYSQIVNDFQKGDIAEGYSVSREKKESFPLTVTSAQKNPTAFYLCASSSLSNQPQHFGDGTRLSIL.

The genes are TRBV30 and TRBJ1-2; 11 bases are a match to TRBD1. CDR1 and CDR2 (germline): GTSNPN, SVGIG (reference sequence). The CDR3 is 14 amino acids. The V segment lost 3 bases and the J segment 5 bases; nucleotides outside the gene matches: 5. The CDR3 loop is CAWSLGQGAYGYTF. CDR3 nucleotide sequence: TGTGCCTGGAGCCTCGGACAGGGGGCATATGGCTACACCTTC. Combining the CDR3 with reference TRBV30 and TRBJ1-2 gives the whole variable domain SQTIHQWPATLVQPVGSPLSLECTVEGTSNPNLYWYRQAAGRGLQLLFYSVGIGQISSEVPQNLSASRPQDRQFILSSKKLLLSDSGFYLCAWSLGQGAYGYTFGSGTRLTVV.

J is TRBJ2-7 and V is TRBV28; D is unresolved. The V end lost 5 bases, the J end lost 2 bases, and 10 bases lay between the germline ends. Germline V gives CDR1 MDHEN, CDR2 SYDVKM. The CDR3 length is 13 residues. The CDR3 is CASSPSPAYEQYF. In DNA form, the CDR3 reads TGTGCCAGCAGTCCCTCCCCGGCCTACGAGCAGTACTTC.

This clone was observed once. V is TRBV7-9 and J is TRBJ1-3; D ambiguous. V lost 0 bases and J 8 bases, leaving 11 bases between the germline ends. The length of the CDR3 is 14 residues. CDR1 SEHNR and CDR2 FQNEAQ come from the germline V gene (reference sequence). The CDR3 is CASSLAREGYTIYF. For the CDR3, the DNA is TGTGCCAGCAGCTTAGCGCGGGAGGGCTACACCATATATTTT.

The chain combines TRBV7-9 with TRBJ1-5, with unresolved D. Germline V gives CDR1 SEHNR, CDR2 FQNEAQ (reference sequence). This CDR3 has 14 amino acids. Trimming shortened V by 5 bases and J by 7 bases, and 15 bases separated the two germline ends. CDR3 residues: CASSREGSRQPQHF. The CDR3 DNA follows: TGTGCCAGCAGCCGAGAGGGATCTAGGCAGCCCCAGCATTTT.

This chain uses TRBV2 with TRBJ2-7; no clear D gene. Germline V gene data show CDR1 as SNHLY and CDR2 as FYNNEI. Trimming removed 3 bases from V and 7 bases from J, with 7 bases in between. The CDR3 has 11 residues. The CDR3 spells CASSDILEQYF. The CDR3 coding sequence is TGTGCCAGCAGTGACATTTTAGAGCAGTACTTC.

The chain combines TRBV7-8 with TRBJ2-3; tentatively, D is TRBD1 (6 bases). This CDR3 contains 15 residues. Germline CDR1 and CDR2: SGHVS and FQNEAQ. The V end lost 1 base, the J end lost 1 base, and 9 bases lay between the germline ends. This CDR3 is CASSLVGGGTDTQYF. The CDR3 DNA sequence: TGTGCCAGCAGCTTAGTTGGGGGCGGCACAGATACGCAGTATTTT.

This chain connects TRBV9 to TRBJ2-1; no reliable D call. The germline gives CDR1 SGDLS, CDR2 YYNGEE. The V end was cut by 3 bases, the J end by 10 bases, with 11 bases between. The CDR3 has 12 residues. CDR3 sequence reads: CASSERIGEQFF. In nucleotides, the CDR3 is TGTGCCAGCAGCGAGAGGATTGGAGAGCAGTTCTTC.

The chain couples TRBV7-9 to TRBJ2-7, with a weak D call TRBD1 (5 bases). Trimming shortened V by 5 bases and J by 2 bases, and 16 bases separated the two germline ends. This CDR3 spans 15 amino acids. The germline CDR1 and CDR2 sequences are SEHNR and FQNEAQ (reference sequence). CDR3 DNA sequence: TGTGCCAGCAGCCCCGGTATCGGCAGGGCCTACGAGCAGTACTTC. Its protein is CASSPGIGRAYEQYF.

The CDR3 DNA follows: TGTGCCACCAGCAGCGTACAGGGGAGAGACACTGAAGCTTTCTTT. Residues: CATSSVQGRDTEAFF. This sequence joins TRBV15 and TRBJ1-1, with 7 bases identical to TRBD1. J gave up 3 bases and V 3 bases, and 7 bases lay outside the gene matches. This CDR3 spans 15 amino acids. Germline V CDR1 and CDR2: LNHNV, YYDKDF (reference sequence).

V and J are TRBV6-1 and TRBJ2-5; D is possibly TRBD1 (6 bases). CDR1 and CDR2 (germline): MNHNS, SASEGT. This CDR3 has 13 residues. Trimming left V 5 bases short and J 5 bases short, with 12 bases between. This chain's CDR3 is CASSRGYEETQYF. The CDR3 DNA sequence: TGTGCCAGCAGTAGGGGGTACGAGGAGACCCAGTACTTC.